Listed below are T cell receptor beta chains from one sample, sequenced in a study of T-cell reconstitution after alpha-beta-depleted transplantation in children. TCRdb ran MiXCR on the PCR reads and lists one entry per CDR3 protein. The profile covers around 600,000 distinct CDR3 sequences, with about 11% appearing a single time and 3.5% to 5% taken by the ten largest. The material sequenced was PBMCs from the stem cell graft donor, taken from the stem cell graft. These receptors were taken from a human donor who donated a stem cell graft to a child with acute myeloid leukemia. Both conserved end residues are part of each CDR3. Each record gives: clone size, J gene, V gene, CDR3 length, D gene, CDR3 protein, CDR3 DNA. A D gene is named only where the DNA matches it firmly. Not all rows give a size; the values are once, few, many and, for expanded clones, a class.

size: many; J: TRBJ1-2; V: TRBV3-1; length: 14; D: -; CDR3: CASSHRPEVYGYTF; DNA: TGTGCCAGCAGCCACCGGCCTGAGGTATATGGCTACACCTTC
size: many; J: TRBJ2-7; V: TRBV4-2; length: 12; D: -; CDR3: CASSQGGYEQYF; DNA: TGTGCCAGCAGCCAAGGCGGATACGAGCAGTACTTC
size: few; J: TRBJ1-3; V: TRBV10-3; length: 17; D: TRBD1; CDR3: CAISDPDRGRSGNTIYF; DNA: TGTGCCATCAGTGACCCGGACAGGGGGCGATCTGGAAACACCATATATTTT
size: few; J: TRBJ2-1; V: TRBV24-1; length: 14; D: TRBD2; CDR3: CATNSAGGSNEQFF; DNA: TGTGCCACCAATTCGGCGGGAGGATCGAATGAGCAGTTCTTC
size: many; J: TRBJ2-5; V: TRBV11-2; length: 16; D: -; CDR3: CASSLGGTPRQETQYF; DNA: TGTGCCAGCAGCTTAGGTGGGACACCTCGACAAGAGACCCAGTACTTC
size: many; J: TRBJ2-1; V: TRBV25-1; length: 14; D: -; CDR3: CASIQGDSDNEQFF; DNA: TGTGCCAGCATTCAAGGGGACTCCGACAATGAGCAGTTCTTC
size: -; J: TRBJ1-1; V: TRBV6-5; length: 14; D: -; CDR3: CASSYRGVNTEAFF; DNA: TGTGCCAGCAGTTACCGGGGTGTGAACACTGAAGCTTTCTTT
size: few; J: TRBJ2-1; V: TRBV6-5; length: 12; D: -; CDR3: CASRRGENEQFF; DNA: TGTGCCAGCAGAAGGGGTGAAAATGAGCAGTTCTTC
size: -; J: TRBJ2-2; V: TRBV6-2/TRBV6-3; length: 15; D: TRBD1; CDR3: CASRTRDRVTGELFF; DNA: TGTGCCAGCAGGACCCGGGACAGGGTGACCGGGGAGCTGTTTTTT
size: few; J: TRBJ1-6; V: TRBV20-1; length: 17; D: -; CDR3: CSARPTGDSSYNSPLHF; DNA: TGCAGTGCTAGGCCGACAGGCGACAGCTCCTATAATTCACCCCTCCACTTT
size: many; J: TRBJ2-7; V: TRBV2; length: 17; D: TRBD2; CDR3: CASSGAVVGTTSYEQYF; DNA: TGTGCCAGCAGTGGGGCGGTAGTCGGGACTACCTCCTACGAGCAGTACTTC
size: -; J: TRBJ1-5; V: TRBV20-1; length: 17; D: -; CDR3: CSARDPGRGGGHQPQHF; DNA: TGCAGTGCTAGAGACCCGGGCCGCGGAGGAGGTCATCAGCCCCAGCATTTT
size: few; J: TRBJ2-7; V: TRBV9; length: 14; D: -; CDR3: CASSVVPGNYEQYF; DNA: TGTGCCAGCAGCGTAGTCCCAGGGAACTACGAGCAGTACTTC
size: many; J: TRBJ2-7; V: TRBV4-3; length: 12; D: TRBD1; CDR3: CASSQTGGRQYF; DNA: TGCGCCAGCAGCCAAACAGGGGGAAGGCAGTACTTC
size: once; J: TRBJ2-3; V: TRBV4-1; length: 17; D: -; CDR3: CASSHTPGAEGADTQYF; DNA: TGCGCCAGCAGCCACACCCCGGGGGCCGAGGGGGCAGATACGCAGTATTTT
size: many; J: TRBJ2-7; V: TRBV28; length: 16; D: TRBD1; CDR3: CASSLPEGAGPYEQYF; DNA: TGTGCCAGCAGTTTACCCGAGGGGGCCGGTCCCTACGAGCAGTACTTC
size: few; J: TRBJ2-1; V: TRBV7-9; length: 16; D: TRBD2; CDR3: CASTPPGLLTASEQFF; DNA: TGTGCCAGCACCCCTCCGGGACTACTTACTGCGAGTGAGCAGTTCTTC
size: many; J: TRBJ2-1; V: TRBV7-3; length: 12; D: -; CDR3: CASSLNYQEQFF; DNA: TGTGCCAGCAGCTTAAACTATCAGGAGCAGTTCTTC
size: -; J: TRBJ2-2; V: TRBV9; length: 15; D: -; CDR3: CASSVLQGPTGELFF; DNA: TGTGCCAGCAGCGTACTTCAGGGGCCCACCGGGGAGCTGTTTTTT
size: -; J: TRBJ2-7; V: TRBV29-1; length: 12; D: TRBD1; CDR3: CSAQGAGYEQYF; DNA: TGCAGCGCTCAGGGGGCCGGCTACGAGCAGTACTTC
size: -; J: TRBJ2-1; V: TRBV12-3/TRBV12-4; length: 13; D: TRBD2; CDR3: CASRASGRNEQFF; DNA: TGTGCCAGCAGGGCTAGCGGGAGGAATGAGCAGTTCTTC
size: -; J: TRBJ1-1; V: TRBV7-2; length: 15; D: TRBD1; CDR3: CASSFPRTGSTEAFF; DNA: TGTGCCAGCAGCTTTCCTCGGACAGGGTCCACTGAAGCTTTCTTT
size: many; J: TRBJ2-7; V: TRBV6-2/TRBV6-3; length: 12; D: -; CDR3: CASSYAHYEQYF; DNA: TGTGCCAGCAGTTATGCACACTACGAGCAGTACTTC
size: -; J: TRBJ1-5; V: TRBV5-5; length: 14; D: -; CDR3: CASSHSTQNQPQHF; DNA: TGTGCCAGCAGCCACTCAACCCAAAATCAGCCCCAGCATTTT
size: few; J: TRBJ2-1; V: TRBV12-3/TRBV12-4; length: 13; D: -; CDR3: CASRDLEDNEQFF; DNA: TGTGCCAGCCGGGACTTAGAAGACAATGAGCAGTTCTTC
size: -; J: TRBJ1-1; V: TRBV20-1; length: 13; D: TRBD1; CDR3: CSATRGSNTEAFF; DNA: TGCAGTGCTACCAGGGGGTCGAACACTGAAGCTTTCTTT
size: few; J: TRBJ2-1; V: TRBV6-6; length: 12; D: TRBD2; CDR3: CASSYGGDEQFF; DNA: TGTGCCAGCAGTTACGGGGGGGATGAGCAGTTCTTC
size: many; J: TRBJ2-1; V: TRBV30; length: 14; D: TRBD2; CDR3: CAWSGGRASEWQFF; DNA: TGTGCCTGGAGTGGCGGGAGGGCCTCCGAGTGGCAGTTCTTC
size: -; J: TRBJ2-2; V: TRBV29-1; length: 17; D: TRBD2; CDR3: CSVAPLGREGRAGELFF; DNA: TGCAGCGTTGCACCACTTGGGCGGGAGGGCCGAGCCGGGGAGCTGTTTTTT
size: few; J: TRBJ2-2; V: TRBV29-1; length: 13; D: -; CDR3: CSVEDSNTGELFF; DNA: TGCAGCGTTGAGGACTCGAACACCGGGGAGCTGTTTTTT
size: few; J: TRBJ1-1; V: TRBV7-3; length: 15; D: -; CDR3: CASSPYPRADTEAFF; DNA: TGTGCCAGCAGCCCTTACCCCAGGGCGGACACTGAAGCTTTCTTT